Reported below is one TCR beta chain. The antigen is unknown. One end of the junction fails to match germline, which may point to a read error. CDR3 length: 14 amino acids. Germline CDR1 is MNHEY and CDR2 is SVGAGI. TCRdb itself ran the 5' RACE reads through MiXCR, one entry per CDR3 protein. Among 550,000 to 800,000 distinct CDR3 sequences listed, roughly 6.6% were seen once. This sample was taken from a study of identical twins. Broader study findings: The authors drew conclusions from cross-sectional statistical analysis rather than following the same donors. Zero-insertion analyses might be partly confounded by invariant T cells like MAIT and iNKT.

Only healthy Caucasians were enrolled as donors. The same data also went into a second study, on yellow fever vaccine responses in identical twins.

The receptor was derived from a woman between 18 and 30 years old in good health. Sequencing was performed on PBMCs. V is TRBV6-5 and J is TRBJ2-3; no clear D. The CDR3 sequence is CASTYGPSTDTQYF. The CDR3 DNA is TGTGCCAGCACTTACGGGCCATCGACAGATACGCAGTATTTT.